The 27 T cell receptor beta chains in this list originate from one sample, sequenced in a study of blood T cell repertoires in COVID-19. The data were produced by immunoSEQ multiplex PCR, yet TCRdb's version contains in-frame clones alone and is incomplete. Here the sample spans 250,000 to 350,000 clones, approximately 84% being singletons. Sequences were obtained from peripheral blood. These TCRs come from a human donor with COVID-19, enrolled during active disease. The donor label of this sample is uncertain.

In its sample, this clone was seen a few times. This sequence joins TRBV5-4 and TRBJ1-2, with 8 bases identical to TRBD1. The CDR3 runs to 15 residues. In germline, CDR1 is SGHNT, CDR2 YYREEE (reference sequence). With V trimmed by 4 bases and J by 3 bases, 8 bases remained unmatched. The DNA for the CDR3 is TGTGCCAGCAGCCCCGCAGGGGGCGATCACTATGGCTACACCTTC. Translated: CASSPAGGDHYGYTF. The complete variable domain, with remaining parts taken from reference TRBV5-4 and TRBJ1-2, reads ETGVTQSPTHLIKTRGQQVTLRCSSQSGHNTVSWYQQALGQGPQFIFQYYREEENGRGNFPPRFSGLQFPNYSSELNVNALELDDSALYLCASSPAGGDHYGYTFGSGTRLTVV.

V and J are TRBV2 and TRBJ1-1; D is uncertain. Trimming pared 4 bases from V and 0 bases from J, leaving 3 bases between. The V gene's germline CDR1 is SNHLY and CDR2 FYNNEI. This CDR3 is 12 amino acids long. The CDR3 DNA is TGTGCCAGCAGTGCCGTGAACACTGAAGCTTTCTTT. Translation gives CASSAVNTEAFF.

DNA for the CDR3: TGTGCCAGCAGTAGGGACAGGGGAAACTATGGCTACACCTTC. The encoded protein is CASSRDRGNYGYTF. The V and J genes are TRBV6-5 and TRBJ1-2, with 10 bases matching TRBD1. V lost 5 bases and J lost 2; bases outside the gene matches: 2. This CDR3 has 14 residues. The germline V gene has CDR1 MNHEY and CDR2 SVGAGI.

CDR3 protein: CASSLAPVGTSTF. The CDR3 DNA is TGTGCCAGCAGTTTAGCGCCTGTGGGGACAAGCACCTTC. This chain joins TRBV12-3 or TRBV12-4 and TRBJ1-2, with a weak D call TRBD1 (6 bases). V lost 0 bases to trimming and J lost 13 bases, with 15 bases between them. This CDR3 region has 13 residues.

The chain couples TRBV9 to TRBJ2-4; 7 nucleotides align to TRBD2. This CDR3 is 14 amino acids long. Looked up from germline, CDR1 is SGDLS and CDR2 is YYNGEE. With 2 bases clipped from V and 7 bases from J, the junction kept 6 bases outside the gene matches. DNA for the CDR3: TGTGCCAGCAGCGTGGGGGAGGGCCGGAACATTCAGTACTTC. This gives the protein CASSVGEGRNIQYF.

The chain links TRBV27 to TRBJ1-2, with D perhaps TRBD1 (6 bases). V lost 2 bases, J lost 7 bases, and 14 bases lay in between. Per the germline V gene, CDR1 is MNHEY and CDR2 is SMNVEV (reference sequence). The CDR3 loop spans 14 amino acids. CDR3 DNA: TGTGCCAGCAGTTTAACGGGGGGCTCTTTTGGCTACACCTTC. Translation: CASSLTGGSFGYTF.

This rearrangement joins TRBV9 to TRBJ2-1; 10 bases map to TRBD2. This CDR3 is built from 16 residues. Looked up from germline, CDR1 is SGDLS and CDR2 is YYNGEE. V dropped 4 bases and J dropped 7; count of bases not matched to a gene: 11. CDR3 region: CASSPRLAGVWNEQFF. The DNA for the CDR3 is TGTGCCAGCAGCCCCCGGCTAGCGGGAGTTTGGAATGAGCAGTTCTTC. The full variable domain, rest sourced from reference TRBV9 and TRBJ2-1, is DSGVTQTPKHLITATGQRVTLRCSPRSGDLSVYWYQQSLDQGLQFLIQYYNGEERAKGNILERFSAQQFPDLHSELNLSSLELGDSALYFCASSPRLAGVWNEQFFGPGTRLTVL.

The CDR3 nucleotides are TGTGCCACCAGCAGTAGCGGGACAGCGAACACCGGGGAGCTGTTTTTT. It codes for CATSSSGTANTGELFF. The chain carries TRBV15 and TRBJ2-2, with D possibly being TRBD2 (8 bases). CDR3 length: 16 residues. CDR1 and CDR2 from the germline V gene are LNHNV and YYDKDF (reference sequence). V gave up 3 bases and J gave up 0 bases, with 11 bases separating them.

The chain carries TRBV5-4 and TRBJ2-1; 12 nucleotides line up with TRBD2. This CDR3 is built from 16 residues. Germline lookup yields CDR1 SGHNT and CDR2 YYREEE (reference sequence). Unmatched junction bases numbered 8, after V lost 4 bases and J lost 6 bases. CDR3 sequence reads: CASSTLTSGSVNEQFF. CDR3 sequence (DNA): TGTGCCAGCAGCACCCTGACTAGCGGGAGTGTCAATGAGCAGTTCTTC.

The V gene is TRBV2, the J gene TRBJ1-6; 8 nucleotides match TRBD1. CDR1 and CDR2 from the germline V gene are SNHLY and FYNNEI. The CDR3 contains 16 residues. J was trimmed by 6 bases and V by 1 base; bases with no gene match: 5. CDR3 protein: CASSEGTGRSNSPLHF. CDR3 bases: TGTGCCAGCAGTGAAGGGACAGGGCGTTCTAATTCACCCCTCCACTTT.

J is TRBJ2-7 and V is TRBV27; possibly TRBD1 for D (6 bases). CDR3 length: 16 residues. With 7 bases removed from V and 3 bases from J, the gap between germline ends came to 22 bases. Germline V gene sequence: CDR1 MNHEY, CDR2 SMNVEV (reference sequence). The chain's CDR3 is CASTPGITRGNYEQYF. The CDR3 DNA sequence: TGTGCCAGCACCCCCGGAATTACTAGGGGGAACTACGAGCAGTACTTC.

This clone showed up just a few times. The chain uses TRBV9 and TRBJ2-5, with a weak D call TRBD1 (6 bases). The germline V and J ends were trimmed by 5 bases and 2 bases, with 16 bases remaining between them. CDR1 and CDR2 from the germline V gene are SGDLS and YYNGEE. CDR3 length: 15 residues. CDR3 amino acids: CASSSTGLMQETQYF. DNA for the CDR3: TGTGCCAGCAGTTCAACAGGGTTAATGCAAGAGACCCAGTACTTC.

This chain joins TRBV9 and TRBJ2-2; 7 nucleotides line up with TRBD2. CDR3 size: 16 residues. With V trimmed by 4 bases and J by 5 bases, 11 bases remained unmatched. Germline V gene data show CDR1 as SGDLS and CDR2 as YYNGEE. The CDR3, as DNA: TGTGCCAGCAGCATAAAGCTGGGAGGGGAAACCGGGGAGCTGTTTTTT. It yields the protein CASSIKLGGETGELFF.

The genes are TRBV5-3 and TRBJ2-3; tentative D call: TRBD2 (6 bases). TRBV5-3 counts as an open reading frame of uncertain function. The CDR3 is made up of 17 amino acids. V was shortened by 1 base and J by 0 bases, with 15 bases between the two germline ends. DNA for the CDR3: TGTGCCAGAAGCTTGTGGAGGGGAAGCCCTAGCACAGATACGCAGTATTTT. Translated, it gives CARSLWRGSPSTDTQYF.

The chain couples TRBV29-1 to TRBJ2-3, with 8 bases fitting TRBD2. Germline V CDR1 and CDR2: SQVTM, ANQGSEA. CDR3 size: 17 residues. The J segment lost 6 bases and the V segment lost 1 base, leaving 15 bases of the junction unmatched. The CDR3 bases are TGCAGCGTTGAAGGAATACTAGCGGAATATCGGGGGGATACGCAGTATTTT. Translating it yields CSVEGILAEYRGDTQYF.

The rearrangement uses TRBV3-1 (or the pseudogene TRBV3-2) and TRBJ2-7; D is possibly TRBD1 (5 bases). V was cut by 4 bases and J by 8 bases, with 15 bases left in between. CDR3 length: 13 amino acids. CDR1 and CDR2 (germline): LGHDT, YNNKEL (reference sequence). The CDR3 sequence: CASSLIPQGKQYF. CDR3 DNA sequence: TGTGCCAGCAGCCTCATTCCCCAGGGCAAGCAGTACTTC.

The V gene is TRBV5-4, the J gene TRBJ2-3; TRBD2 might be the D (7 bases). Germline-derived CDR1 and CDR2 are SGHNT and YYREEE (reference sequence). The germline V and J ends were trimmed by 2 bases and 2 bases, with 18 bases remaining between them. The CDR3 is 17 amino acids. The CDR3 here is CASSFGGGFDPTDTQYF. The CDR3 DNA follows: TGTGCCAGCAGCTTTGGCGGGGGCTTCGACCCCACAGATACGCAGTATTTT.

Notes on this clone: Compared with germline, one end of the junction differs, possibly owing to a read error. CDR3 loop: CASSKPGTSGRVIF. CDR3 nucleotide sequence: TGTGCCAGCAGCAAGCCCGGGACTAGCGGGAGGGTCATCTTC. This chain uses TRBV6-6 with TRBJ2-1; 16 bases agree with TRBD2. Germline V gene sequence: CDR1 MNHNY, CDR2 SVGAGI (reference sequence). CDR3 length equals 14 residues.

V is TRBV3-1 (or the pseudogene TRBV3-2) and J is TRBJ2-7, with TRBD2 identical over 8 bases. V gave up 0 bases and J gave up 4 bases; unmatched junction bases: 5. This CDR3 is built from 15 residues. Germline CDR1 and CDR2: LGHDT and YNNKEL (reference sequence). The CDR3 sequence is CASSQDPQREYEQYF. The DNA for the CDR3 is TGTGCCAGCAGCCAAGACCCCCAGCGGGAGTACGAGCAGTACTTC.

The rearrangement joins TRBV7-9 to TRBJ2-7, with 7 bases matching TRBD2. The CDR3 loop spans 14 amino acids. Germline-derived CDR1 and CDR2 are SEHNR and FQNEAQ (reference sequence). The V gene end was trimmed by 5 bases and the J gene end by 10 bases; junction bases not matched to a gene: 14. The CDR3 DNA follows: TGTGCCAGCAGCCCATCGGGGGGAGAGATAGCCCAGTACTTC. Translating it yields CASSPSGGEIAQYF.

The chain uses TRBV2 and TRBJ1-3, with 7 nucleotides matching TRBD1. CDR1 is SNHLY and CDR2 is FYNNEI in the germline V gene. The CDR3 contains 15 residues. With V trimmed by 7 bases and J by 2 bases, 8 bases remained unmatched. The CDR3 sequence is CASIPGQGAGNTIYF. CDR3 sequence (DNA): TGTGCCAGCATCCCGGGGCAGGGGGCTGGAAACACCATATATTTT.

The V call is TRBV6-4, the J call TRBJ2-2; 7 bases are a match to TRBD1. The CDR3 totals 16 residues. V dropped 6 bases and J dropped 1; count of bases not matched to a gene: 8. Germline-derived CDR1 and CDR2 are MRHNA and SNTAGT. The CDR3 region is CASSPWTGLNTGELFF. CDR3 DNA sequence: TGTGCCAGCAGCCCCTGGACAGGCTTGAACACCGGGGAGCTGTTTTTT.

CDR3 sequence (DNA): TGTGCCAGCAGTTTCGCGTCCTCGGGGGGAAAGTACTTC. Protein: CASSFASSGGKYF. The gene calls are TRBV28 and TRBJ2-7, with 7 nucleotides matching TRBD2. V was pared by 3 bases and J by 11 bases, with 10 bases of the junction left unmatched. CDR3 length: 13 amino acids. Per germline, CDR1 MDHEN and CDR2 SYDVKM.

This clone has a handful of counts. The chain uses TRBV29-1 and TRBJ1-3; D unresolved. This CDR3 contains 12 residues. Deletions cut 4 bases from V and 6 bases from J, with 10 bases between. Germline assignment: CDR1 SQVTM and CDR2 ANQGSEA. The CDR3 nucleotides read TGCAGCGTTGCAGCCGGGGAAAACACCATATATTTT. Its protein is CSVAAGENTIYF.

This rearrangement joins TRBV5-1 to TRBJ2-6; D perhaps matches TRBD2 (6 bases). The length of the CDR3 is 17 residues. V lost 1 base and J lost 3, with 14 bases in between. Germline V gene data show CDR1 as SGHRS and CDR2 as YFSETQ. This chain's CDR3 is CASSLTSPKDGANVLTF. As DNA, the CDR3 is TGCGCCAGCAGCTTGACTAGCCCGAAGGATGGGGCCAACGTCCTGACTTTC.

The chain uses TRBV2 and TRBJ2-2; D might be TRBD2 (5 bases). Trimming took 6 bases from V and 5 from J, leaving 13 bases between them. The CDR3 spans 14 residues. Germline CDR1 is SNHLY and CDR2 is FYNNEI. The chain's CDR3 is CASSSLEGTGELFF. In DNA, the CDR3 is TGTGCCAGCAGCTCCTTAGAGGGAACCGGGGAGCTGTTTTTT.

This clone was counted a single time. V usage is TRBV19 and J usage is TRBJ2-3; tentatively, D is TRBD1 (5 bases). Trimming pared 4 bases from V and 3 bases from J, leaving 11 bases between. CDR3 length: 14 amino acids. Looked up from germline, CDR1 is LNHDA and CDR2 is SQIVND (reference sequence). CDR3 amino acids: CASSSDSGTDTQYF. In nucleotides, the CDR3 is TGTGCCAGTAGTAGCGACAGTGGAACAGATACGCAGTATTTT.